This record looks at one T cell receptor beta chain sequence and its context. Genes and germline are mouse. Coverage ceases 1 residue before the CDR3 finishes, and the germline J gene fills in the end. The data were obtained in a study of tissue T cells after allogeneic stem cell transplantation. Germline V gene data show CDR1 as SNHLY and CDR2 as FYNGKV (reference sequence). V was cut by 2 bases and J by 0 bases, with 6 bases left in between. This CDR3 contains 14 residues. Method: immunoSEQ multiplex PCR; TCRdb's copy keeps in-frame clones and lacks some. Of 48,000 or so clones in the sample, around 69% were seen once.

The chain carries TRBV3 and TRBJ2-3, with D unclear. The sample consisted of sorted cells pooled from one or two spleens. The sequence came from a pool of C57BL/6 mice in good health. The CDR3 here is CASSLQSSAETLYF. The sequenced part of the CDR3 DNA is TGTGCCAGCAGCTTACAGTCTAGTGCAGAAACGCTGTAT. The full variable domain, rest sourced from reference TRBV3 and TRBJ2-3, is GPKVLQIPSHQIIDMGQMVTLNCDPVSNHLYFYWYKQILGQQMEFLVNFYNGKVMEKSKLFKDQFSVERPDGSYFTLKIQPTALEDSAVYFCASSLQSSAETLYFGSGTRLTVL.